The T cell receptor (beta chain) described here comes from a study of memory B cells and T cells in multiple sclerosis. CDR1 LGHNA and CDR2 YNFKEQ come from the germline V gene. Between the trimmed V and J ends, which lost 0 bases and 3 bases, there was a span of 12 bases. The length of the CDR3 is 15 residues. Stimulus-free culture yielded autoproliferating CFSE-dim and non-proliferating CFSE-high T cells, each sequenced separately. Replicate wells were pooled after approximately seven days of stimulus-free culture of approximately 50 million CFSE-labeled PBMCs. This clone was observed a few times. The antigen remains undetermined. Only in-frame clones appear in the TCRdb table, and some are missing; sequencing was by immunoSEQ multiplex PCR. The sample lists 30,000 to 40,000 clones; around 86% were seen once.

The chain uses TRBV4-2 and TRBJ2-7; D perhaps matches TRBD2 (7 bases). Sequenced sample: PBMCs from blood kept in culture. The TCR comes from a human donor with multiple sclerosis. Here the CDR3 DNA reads TGTGCCAGCAGCCAAGATACAGGGAGGGGCTACGAGCAGTACTTC. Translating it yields CASSQDTGRGYEQYF.